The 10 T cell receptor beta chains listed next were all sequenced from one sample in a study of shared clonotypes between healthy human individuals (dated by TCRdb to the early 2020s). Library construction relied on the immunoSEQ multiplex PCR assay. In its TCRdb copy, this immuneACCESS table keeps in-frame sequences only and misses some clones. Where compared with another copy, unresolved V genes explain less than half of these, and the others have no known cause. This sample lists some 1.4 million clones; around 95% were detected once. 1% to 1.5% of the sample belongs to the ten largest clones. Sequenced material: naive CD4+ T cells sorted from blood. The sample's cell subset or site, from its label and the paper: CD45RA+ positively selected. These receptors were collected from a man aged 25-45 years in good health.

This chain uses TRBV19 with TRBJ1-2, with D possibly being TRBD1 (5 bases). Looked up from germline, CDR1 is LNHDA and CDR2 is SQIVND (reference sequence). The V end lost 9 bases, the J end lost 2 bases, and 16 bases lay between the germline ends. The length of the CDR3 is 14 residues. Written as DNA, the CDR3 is TGTGCCAGCTTTAAAGACAGTTTCAACTATGGCTACACCTTC. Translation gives CASFKDSFNYGYTF.

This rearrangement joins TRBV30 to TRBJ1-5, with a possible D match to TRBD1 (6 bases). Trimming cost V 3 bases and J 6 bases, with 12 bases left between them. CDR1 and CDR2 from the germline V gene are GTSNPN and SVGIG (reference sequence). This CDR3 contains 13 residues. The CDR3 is CAWRVQGTQPQHF. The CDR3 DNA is TGTGCCTGGAGAGTACAGGGAACTCAGCCCCAGCATTTT.

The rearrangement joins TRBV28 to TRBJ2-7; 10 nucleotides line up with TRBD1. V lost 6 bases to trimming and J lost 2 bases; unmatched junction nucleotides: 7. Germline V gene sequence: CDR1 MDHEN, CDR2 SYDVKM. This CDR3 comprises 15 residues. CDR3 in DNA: TGTGCCAGCAGCCAGCGGACAGGGGGTACCTACGAGCAGTACTTC. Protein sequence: CASSQRTGGTYEQYF. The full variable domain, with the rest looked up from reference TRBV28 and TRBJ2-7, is DVKVTQSSRYLVKRTGEKVFLECVQDMDHENMFWYRQDPGLGLRLIYFSYDVKMKEKGDIPEGYSVSREKKERFSLILESASTNQTSMYLCASSQRTGGTYEQYFGPGTRLTVT.

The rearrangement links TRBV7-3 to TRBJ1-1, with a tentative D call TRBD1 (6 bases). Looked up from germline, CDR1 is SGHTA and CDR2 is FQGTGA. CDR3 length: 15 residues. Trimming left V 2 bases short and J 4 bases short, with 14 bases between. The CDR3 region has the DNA TGTGCCAGCAGCTTAGGTCCGGGACAACTCACTGAAGCTTTCTTT. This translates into CASSLGPGQLTEAFF. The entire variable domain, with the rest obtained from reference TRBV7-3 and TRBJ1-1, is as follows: GAGVSQTPSNKVTEKGKYVELRCDPISGHTALYWYRQSLGQGPEFLIYFQGTGAADDSGLPNDRFFAVRPEGSVSTLKIQRTERGDSAVYLCASSLGPGQLTEAFFGQGTRLTVV.

The DNA of the CDR3 is TGTGCTAGTGGCTCTAGCGGGAGGTACAATGAGCAGTTCTTC. This codes for CASGSSGRYNEQFF. V gene TRBV12-5 combines with J gene TRBJ2-1, with 11 bases that match TRBD2. The CDR3 is 14 residues long. Germline V gene data show CDR1 as LGHNT and CDR2 as FRNRAP. V was clipped by 6 bases and J by 4 bases; unmatched bases: 2.

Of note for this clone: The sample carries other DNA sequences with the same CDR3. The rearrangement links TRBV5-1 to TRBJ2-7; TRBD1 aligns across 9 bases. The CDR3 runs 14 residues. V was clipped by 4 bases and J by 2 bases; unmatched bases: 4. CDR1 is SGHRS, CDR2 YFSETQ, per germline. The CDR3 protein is CASSRTGGPYEQYF. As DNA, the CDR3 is TGCGCCAGCAGCCGTACAGGGGGCCCCTACGAGCAGTACTTC.

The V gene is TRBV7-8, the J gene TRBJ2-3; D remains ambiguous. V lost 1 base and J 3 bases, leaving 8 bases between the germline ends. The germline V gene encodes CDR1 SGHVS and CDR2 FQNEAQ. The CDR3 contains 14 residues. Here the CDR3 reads CASSLGRRTDTQYF. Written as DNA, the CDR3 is TGTGCCAGCAGCTTAGGGAGACGGACAGATACGCAGTATTTT.

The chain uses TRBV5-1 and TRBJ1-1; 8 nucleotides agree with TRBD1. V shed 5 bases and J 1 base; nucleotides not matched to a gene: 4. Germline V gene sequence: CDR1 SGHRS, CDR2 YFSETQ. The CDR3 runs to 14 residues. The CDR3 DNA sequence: TGCGCCAGCAGATCAGGGGGCGAGAACACTGAAGCTTTCTTT. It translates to CASRSGGENTEAFF.

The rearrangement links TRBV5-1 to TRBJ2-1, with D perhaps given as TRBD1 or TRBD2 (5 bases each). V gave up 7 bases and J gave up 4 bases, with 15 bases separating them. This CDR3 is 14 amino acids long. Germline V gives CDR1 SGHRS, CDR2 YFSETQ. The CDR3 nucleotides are TGCGCCAGCCGACTGGGAGACAGTTACAATGAGCAGTTCTTC. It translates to CASRLGDSYNEQFF.

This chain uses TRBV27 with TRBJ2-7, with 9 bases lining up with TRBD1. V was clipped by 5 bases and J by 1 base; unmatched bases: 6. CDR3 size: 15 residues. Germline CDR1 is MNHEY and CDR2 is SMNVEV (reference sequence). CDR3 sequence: CASSRGGTGSYEQYF. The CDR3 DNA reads TGTGCCAGCAGTCGAGGGGGGACAGGGTCCTACGAGCAGTACTTC.